Listed here are 5 T cell receptor beta chains from one sample, sequenced in a study of blood T cell repertoires in COVID-19. Assay used: immunoSEQ multiplex PCR; TCRdb lists only in-frame clones, some missing. The sample lists around 70,000 clones, about 90% seen once, with about 4.6% in the top ten. The specimen sequenced was peripheral blood. The source of these receptors is a human donor in a cohort sampled during active COVID-19.

CDR3 sequence (DNA): TGTGCCAGTAGTGGACAGGGACAGGGTCAGCCCCAGCATTTT. Amino acid sequence: CASSGQGQGQPQHF. This chain connects TRBV19 to TRBJ1-5; 9 positions match TRBD1. The CDR3 covers 14 residues. CDR1 is LNHDA and CDR2 is SQIVND in the germline V gene (reference sequence). The junction had 5 bases not matched to a gene; V was cut back by 5 bases and J by 6 bases.

V usage is TRBV12-3 or TRBV12-4 and J usage is TRBJ2-7; TRBD1 might be the D (6 bases). V was shortened by 7 bases and J by 1 base, with 11 bases between the two germline ends. The CDR3 contains 13 residues. The DNA for the CDR3 is TGTGCCAGCACCAACACAGGGTCCTACGAGCAGTACTTC. Its protein is CASTNTGSYEQYF.

This chain links TRBV27 with TRBJ2-5; D ambiguous. V was pared by 4 bases and J by 2 bases, with 11 bases between. Germline CDR1 reads MNHEY; CDR2 reads SMNVEV (reference sequence). The CDR3 consists of 14 residues. DNA of the CDR3: TGTGCCAGCAGTTCCGCCAGGCTGCAAGAGACCCAGTACTTC. It encodes CASSSARLQETQYF.

This clone was seen only a few times. V is TRBV25-1 and J is TRBJ1-5; TRBD1 might be the D (6 bases). CDR1 is MGHDK, CDR2 SYGVNS, per germline. V was trimmed by 4 bases and J by 0 bases, leaving 10 bases between them. The length of the CDR3 is 15 residues. The chain's CDR3 is CASSAAGDSNQPQHF. CDR3 bases: TGTGCCAGCAGTGCGGCAGGGGATAGCAATCAGCCCCAGCATTTT. The whole variable domain, filled in from reference TRBV25-1 and TRBJ1-5, reads EADIYQTPRYLVIGTGKKITLECSQTMGHDKMYWYQQDPGMELHLIHYSYGVNSTEKGDLSSESTVSRIRTEHFPLTLESARPSHTSQYLCASSAAGDSNQPQHFGDGTRLSIL.

V and J are TRBV28 and TRBJ1-2, with 10 bases aligning to TRBD1. Trimming removed 1 base from V and 5 bases from J; junction bases left unmatched: 7. This CDR3 is 16 amino acids long. Germline V gene lookup returns CDR1 MDHEN and CDR2 SYDVKM. The CDR3 DNA follows: TGTGCCAGCAGTTTATCAGGACAGGGGGATCGGTATGGCTACACCTTC. Its protein product is CASSLSGQGDRYGYTF.